This T cell receptor beta chain was identified during a study of cytomegalovirus exposure and HLA in healthy donors. General study results and limits: For most TCR beta V segments, an earlier analysis put the productive rate at about 90% or about 30% of the time.

This PCR relied on a set of 60 Vbeta primers and 13 Jbeta primers. Assay: immunoSEQ multiplex PCR; the TCRdb copy retains only in-frame clones and omits some. This sample has 150,000 to 200,000 clones; about 85% occur once, and the top ten carry roughly 1.5%. Unmatched junction bases numbered 7, after V lost 4 bases and J lost 5 bases. Per germline, CDR1 MGHDK and CDR2 SYGVNS. CDR3 size: 14 residues. Of note for this clone: The antigen remains undetermined.

The receptor's source is a woman between 50 and 59 years old in good health and CMV-seronegative. The J gene is TRBJ1-2, the V gene TRBV25-1; 7 bases fit TRBD1. Specimen: PBMCs. As DNA, the CDR3 is TGTGCCAGCAGTGTACCGGGACAGTTATATGGCTACACCTTC. Encoded protein: CASSVPGQLYGYTF.